This is a list of T cell receptor beta chains from one sample in a study of blood T cells in healthy people across ages. TCRdb independently ran MiXCR on the 5' RACE reads; one entry per CDR3 protein. The data show hundreds of thousands of distinct CDR3 sequences, with about 48% seen just once and roughly 37% held by the top ten. Specimen: blood. These receptors originate from a man aged 80 or over in good health. The conserved cysteine and the conserved F or W are not part of the CDR3 here. Each record gives: J gene, V gene, CDR3 protein.

>-|TRBV12-3/TRBV12-4
ASSLVAGDEQY
>TRBJ1-5|TRBV24-1
ATSEGDSLSNQPQH
>TRBJ2-3|TRBV7-2
ASSLAVGLGYHRYAY
>TRBJ2-1|TRBV29-1
SVGQNYNEQF
>TRBJ1-2|TRBV4-1
ASSPRPAGVVGYT
>TRBJ1-1|TRBV4-1
ASSHPDRREAF
>TRBJ2-3|TRBV25-1
ASSDPQSSTDTQY
>TRBJ2-1|TRBV5-1
ASSRGTSGAGNEQF
>TRBJ2-7|TRBV2
ASSEEERFSYEQY
>-|TRBV7-9
ASSSSRPTSGRYQETQF
>TRBJ2-5|TRBV2
AGRASGSYQETQY
>TRBJ2-1|TRBV29-1
SVRRVLEWSPAAEQF
>-|TRBV18
ASSLRTSGSVTYEQY
>TRBJ1-2|TRBV7-9
ASSGVTNYGYT
>TRBJ2-1|TRBV3-1
ASSLRTPSSYNEQF
>-|TRBV3-1
ASSRMGLAGKETQY
>TRBJ2-1|TRBV12-3/TRBV12-4
ASSFRAASYNEQF
>TRBJ1-2|TRBV9
ASSPRLWGSGYT
>TRBJ1-6|TRBV6-5
ASSYTGRSSYNSPLH
>TRBJ2-1|TRBV29-1
SAPGLAGDPYNEQF
>TRBJ2-1|TRBV10-3
AIRQGLSDEQF
>-|TRBV2
ASMGQGEQY
>TRBJ2-1|TRBV29-1
RISGPYNEQF
>TRBJ2-6|TRBV27
ASSLGFGANVLT
>TRBJ2-5|TRBV25-1
ASSESLAVPQETQY
>TRBJ2-2|TRBV5-1
ASSLAGSVYTGELF
>TRBJ2-7|TRBV20-1
SAKSRLSLSSYEQY
>TRBJ2-1|TRBV5-1
ASSSEGLNEQF
>-|TRBV7-8
ASTTQETQY
>TRBJ2-1|TRBV5-1
ASSPGPGQGNNEQF